Ten or more counts support the clone carrying this T cell receptor beta chain. Its antigen is undetermined. Template material for TCR beta VDJ and CDR3 profiling consisted of genomic DNA. TCRdb re-called the reads through MiXCR, storing one row per CDR3 protein. The sample lists about 400,000 distinct CDR3 sequences, 55% to 75% occurring once. The germline V gene has CDR1 DFQATT and CDR2 SNEGSKA (reference sequence). V was clipped by 0 bases and J by 2 bases; unmatched bases: 3. The CDR3 sequence is 14 residues long. The data derive from a study of CD8+CD57+ T cells in acquired aplastic anemia. Study at large: Sorted CD4+ and CD8+ cells gave an average of 3.2 ug of DNA. Findings of the study overall: Patients and controls shared approximately 30 CD8+ CDR3 sequences. The study found no significant CD8+ Simpson's diversity difference between patients and controls.

What was sequenced was sorted CD4+, CD8+, or CD8+CD57+ T cells (not recorded which) from PBMCs. The receptor was isolated from a human donor in good health, serving as a control. The chain carries TRBV20-1 and TRBJ1-1, with 7 bases identical to TRBD1. For the CDR3, the DNA is TGCAGTGCTAGAGATGGGACAGTTAACACTGAAGCTTTCTTT. Translated, it gives CSARDGTVNTEAFF.